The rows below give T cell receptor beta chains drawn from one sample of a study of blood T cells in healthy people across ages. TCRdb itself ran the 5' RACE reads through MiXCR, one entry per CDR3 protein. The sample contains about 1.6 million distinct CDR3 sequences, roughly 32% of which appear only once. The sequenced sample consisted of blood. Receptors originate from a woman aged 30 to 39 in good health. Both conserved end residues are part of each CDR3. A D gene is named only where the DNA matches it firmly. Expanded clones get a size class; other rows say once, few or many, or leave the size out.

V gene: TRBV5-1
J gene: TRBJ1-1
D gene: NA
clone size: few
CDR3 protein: CASSLEPKSNTEAFF
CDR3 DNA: TGCGCCAGCAGCTTGGAGCCCAAGTCGAACACTGAAGCTTTCTTT

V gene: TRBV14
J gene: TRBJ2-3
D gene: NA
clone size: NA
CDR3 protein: CASSPPRGAESTDTQYF
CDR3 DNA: TGTGCCAGCAGCCCACCCAGGGGGGCCGAGAGCACAGATACGCAGTATTTT

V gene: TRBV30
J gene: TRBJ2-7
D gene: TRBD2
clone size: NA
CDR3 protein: CAWSFGGSGEQYF
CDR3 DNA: TGTGCCTGGAGTTTCGGGGGGTCTGGCGAGCAGTACTTC

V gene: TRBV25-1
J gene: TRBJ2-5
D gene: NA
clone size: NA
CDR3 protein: CASRGFPETQYF
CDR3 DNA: TGTGCCAGCAGAGGGTTCCCGGAGACCCAGTACTTC

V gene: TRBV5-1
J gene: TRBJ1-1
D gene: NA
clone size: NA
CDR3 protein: CASSRTGHPNTEAFF
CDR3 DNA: TGCGCCAGCAGCAGGACGGGACACCCGAACACTGAAGCTTTCTTT

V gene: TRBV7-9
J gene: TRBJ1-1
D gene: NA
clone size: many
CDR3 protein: CASSPSGTEAFF
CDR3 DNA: TGTGCCAGCAGCCCTTCAGGCACTGAAGCTTTCTTT

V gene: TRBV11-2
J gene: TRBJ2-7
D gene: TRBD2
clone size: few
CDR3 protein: CASGSLAGVYEQYF
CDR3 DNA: TGTGCCAGCGGCTCACTAGCGGGAGTCTACGAGCAGTACTTC

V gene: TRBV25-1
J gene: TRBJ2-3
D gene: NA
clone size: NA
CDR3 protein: CASSEWSQGTDTQYF
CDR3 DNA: TGTGCCAGCAGTGAATGGTCCCAAGGCACAGATACGCAGTATTTT

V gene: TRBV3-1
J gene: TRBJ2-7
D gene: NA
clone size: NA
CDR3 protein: CASTATFRQGIGYEQYF
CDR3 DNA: TGTGCCAGCACCGCTACTTTTCGTCAAGGGATCGGGTACGAGCAGTACTTC

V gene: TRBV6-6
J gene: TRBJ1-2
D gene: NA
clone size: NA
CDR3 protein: CASSFPGRGIYGYTF
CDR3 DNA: TGTGCCAGCAGTTTCCCAGGGCGGGGGATCTATGGCTACACCTTC

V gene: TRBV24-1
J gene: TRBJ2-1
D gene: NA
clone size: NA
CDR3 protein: CATSDPTETANEQFF
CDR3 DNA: TGTGCCACCAGTGATCCTACCGAGACAGCTAATGAGCAGTTCTTC

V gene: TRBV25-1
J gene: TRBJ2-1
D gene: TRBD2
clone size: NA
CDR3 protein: CASSDQSGRAPRGQFF
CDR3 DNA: TGTGCCAGCAGTGACCAAAGCGGGAGGGCCCCCAGAGGGCAGTTCTTC

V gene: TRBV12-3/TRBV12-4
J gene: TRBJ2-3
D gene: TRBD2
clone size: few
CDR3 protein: CASTSSSSGRGWDTQYF
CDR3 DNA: TGTGCCAGCACCTCGAGTTCTAGCGGGAGGGGTTGGGATACGCAGTATTTT

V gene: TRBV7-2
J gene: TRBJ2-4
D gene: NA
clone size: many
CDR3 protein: CASSSLALLAKNIQYF
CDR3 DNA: TGTGCCAGCAGCTCCCTAGCGCTTCTAGCCAAAAACATTCAGTACTTC

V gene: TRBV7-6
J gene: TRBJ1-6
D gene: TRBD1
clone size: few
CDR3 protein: CASSLGRGAWAPLHF
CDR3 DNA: TGTGCCAGCAGCTTGGGCAGGGGGGCATGGGCACCCCTCCACTTT

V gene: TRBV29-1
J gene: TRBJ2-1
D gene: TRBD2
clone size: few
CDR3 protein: CSAHGGAHEQFF
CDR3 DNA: TGCAGCGCCCACGGGGGGGCGCATGAGCAGTTCTTC

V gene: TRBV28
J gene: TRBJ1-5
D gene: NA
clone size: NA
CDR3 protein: CASSGDTTSNQPQHF
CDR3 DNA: TGTGCCAGCAGTGGGGACACCACTTCTAATCAGCCCCAGCATTTT

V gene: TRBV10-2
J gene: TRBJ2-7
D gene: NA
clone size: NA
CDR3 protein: CASRESLLYEQYF
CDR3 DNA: TGCGCCAGCAGAGAGTCTCTGCTCTACGAGCAGTACTTC

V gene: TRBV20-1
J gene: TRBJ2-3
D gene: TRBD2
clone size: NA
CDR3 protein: CSASGRRGADTQYF
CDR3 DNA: TGCAGTGCTAGCGGGCGGCGGGGGGCAGATACGCAGTATTTT

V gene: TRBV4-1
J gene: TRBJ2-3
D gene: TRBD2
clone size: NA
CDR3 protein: CASSQPGGSESRTQYF
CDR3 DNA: TGCGCCAGCAGCCAACCGGGAGGTAGCGAAAGCCGTACGCAGTATTTT

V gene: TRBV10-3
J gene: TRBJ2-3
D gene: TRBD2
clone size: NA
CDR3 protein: CATSPRPLPSGGAGGTQYF
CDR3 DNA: TGTGCCACCTCTCCCCGACCGTTACCTAGCGGGGGGGCCGGAGGTACGCAGTATTTT

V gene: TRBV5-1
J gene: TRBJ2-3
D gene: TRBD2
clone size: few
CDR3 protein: CASSPPVSGGITDTQYF
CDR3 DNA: TGCGCCAGCAGCCCCCCGGTTAGCGGGGGGATCACAGATACGCAGTATTTT

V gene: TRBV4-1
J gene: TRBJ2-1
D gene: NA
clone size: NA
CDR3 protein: CASSQEPGNPGNEQFF
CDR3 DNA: TGCGCCAGCAGCCAAGAACCGGGGAACCCCGGCAATGAGCAGTTCTTC

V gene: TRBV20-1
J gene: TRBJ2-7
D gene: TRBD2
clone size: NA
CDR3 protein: CSARDEYGRKTYEQYF
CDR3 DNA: TGCAGTGCTAGAGATGAGTACGGGAGGAAAACCTACGAGCAGTACTTC